The 21 T cell receptor beta chains below come from one sample, sequenced in a study of Graves' ophthalmopathy and Graves' hyperthyroidism (dated by TCRdb to 2016 to 2019). Data came from an Illumina HiSeq 2000. TCR beta CDR3 regions were amplified from RNA transcripts for repertoire sequencing. A first-round RT-PCR used HTBI primers with the Qiagen OneStep RT-PCR kit, followed by a second-round multiplex PCR, size selection and purification. TCRdb applied fastp at Q25 and MiXCR to the public reads, then kept only in-frame beta chains. Rows merge per CDR3 protein into single entries with the most common DNA and genes. Recorded for this sample are about 210,000 distinct CDR3 sequences; approximately 29% of them occurred a single time. The top ten constitute approximately 8.2% of the sample. The sample was peripheral blood. The source of these receptors is a man between 50 and 59 years old with Graves' ophthalmopathy. Donor details come from another sample of the same person, matched by shared clones.

Many counts were recorded for this clonotype. DNA of the CDR3: TGTGCCAGCACACGAAGTCTCAACACCGGGGAGCTGTTTTTT. Encoded protein: CASTRSLNTGELFF. This chain joins TRBV2 and TRBJ2-2; D not certain. Germline loops: CDR1 SNHLY, CDR2 FYNNEI. The CDR3 is made up of 14 amino acids. The V end lost 7 bases, the J end lost 2 bases, and 11 bases lay between the germline ends.

The chain joins TRBV19 to TRBJ2-5, with 9 bases that match TRBD1. Germline CDR1 is LNHDA and CDR2 is SQIVND (reference sequence). This CDR3 region has 16 residues. Losses at the gene ends were 3 bases for V and 5 bases for J; bases not matched to a gene: 10. This CDR3 reads CASSIIGLQGAETQYF. The CDR3 DNA follows: TGTGCCAGTAGTATTATTGGATTACAGGGGGCCGAGACCCAGTACTTC.

The chain joins TRBV12-3 or TRBV12-4 to TRBJ1-5, with D possibly being TRBD1 (6 bases). V dropped 3 bases and J dropped 3 bases, with 12 bases sitting between them. This CDR3 spans 15 amino acids. CDR3 nucleotides: TGTGCCAGCAGTTTTCATTCAGGGGTCAATCAGCCCCAGCATTTT. This translates into CASSFHSGVNQPQHF.

This clonotype was detected ten times or more. The J gene is TRBJ2-7, the V gene TRBV5-1; 11 bases agree with TRBD2. V lost 6 bases to trimming and J lost 5 bases; unmatched junction nucleotides: 10. The CDR3 is 15 amino acids. CDR1 SGHRS and CDR2 YFSETQ come from the germline V gene. The CDR3 region has the DNA TGCGCCAGCAAGACTAGCGGGAATTTCCCGCACGAGCAGTACTTC. It is translated as CASKTSGNFPHEQYF.

This clonotype has a count of ten or more. The chain employs TRBV19 and TRBJ1-5; no definite D call. Germline V CDR1 and CDR2: LNHDA, SQIVND (reference sequence). There are 17 residues in the CDR3. The germline V and J ends were trimmed by 5 bases and 6 bases, with 23 bases remaining between them. The chain's CDR3 is CASSPPFVGPPAQPQHF. CDR3 sequence (DNA): TGTGCCAGTAGTCCCCCTTTCGTAGGTCCTCCGGCTCAGCCCCAGCATTTT.

This clonotype was recorded at least ten times. This rearrangement joins TRBV19 to TRBJ2-2; 9 nucleotides align to TRBD2. With V trimmed by 5 bases and J by 6 bases, 10 bases remained unmatched. The CDR3 sequence is 16 residues long. CDR1 and CDR2 from the germline V gene are LNHDA and SQIVND (reference sequence). Written as DNA, the CDR3 is TGTGCCAGTAGTCGTAATAGCGGGAGCAGTCCCGGGGAGCTGTTTTTT. As protein: CASSRNSGSSPGELFF.

This clonotype was picked up many times. In nucleotides, the CDR3 is TGCGCCAGCAGCTTGTCCGACTACACTGAAGCTTTCTTT. Its protein is CASSLSDYTEAFF. The chain links TRBV5-1 to TRBJ1-1, with D uncertain. The germline V and J ends were trimmed by 1 base and 3 bases, with 7 bases remaining between them. The germline CDR1 and CDR2 sequences are SGHRS and YFSETQ. The CDR3 is made up of 13 amino acids.

There are many counts of this clonotype. The chain employs TRBV5-1 and TRBJ2-7; no reliable D call. Germline V lookup: CDR1 SGHRS, CDR2 YFSETQ. Trimming stripped 3 bases from V and 4 bases from J, with 14 bases between. CDR3 length equals 14 residues. The chain's CDR3 is CASSSPDPLYEQYF. The DNA of the CDR3 is TGCGCCAGCAGCTCTCCGGATCCCTTGTACGAGCAGTACTTC.

The rearrangement joins TRBV6-5 to TRBJ2-7; D may be TRBD1 (6 bases). Germline CDR1 reads MNHEY; CDR2 reads SVGAGI. This CDR3 is built from 14 residues. Trimming cost V 2 bases and J 7 bases, with 15 bases left between them. CDR3 sequence: CASSYAQGPIEQYF. CDR3 bases: TGTGCCAGCAGTTACGCACAGGGCCCGATAGAGCAGTACTTC.

This clonotype showed up many times. This rearrangement joins TRBV2 to TRBJ2-5, with 7 bases matching TRBD2. The CDR3 is made up of 13 amino acids. With V trimmed by 4 bases and J by 6 bases, 5 bases remained unmatched. The germline CDR1 and CDR2 sequences are SNHLY and FYNNEI. The CDR3 DNA reads TGTGCCAGCAGTGCACTAGCGAGCAAGACCCAGTACTTC. It encodes CASSALASKTQYF.

This clonotype was observed many times. V is TRBV28 and J is TRBJ1-5; D is uncertain. Germline CDR1 MDHEN, CDR2 SYDVKM. The V end was cut by 4 bases, the J end by 6 bases, with 13 bases between. The CDR3 is 14 amino acids. This CDR3 reads CASSSPAVGQPQHF. CDR3 bases: TGTGCCAGCAGTTCTCCCGCCGTGGGTCAGCCCCAGCATTTT.

The chain carries TRBV9 and TRBJ2-5; TRBD2 agrees at 8 bases. Germline trimming cut 2 bases from V and 6 bases from J; bases unmatched to any gene: 6. Germline loops: CDR1 SGDLS, CDR2 YYNGEE. CDR3 length equals 14 residues. CDR3 nucleotide sequence: TGTGCCAGCAGCGTCCGGGGGGGCCGCCAGACCCAGTACTTC. Translation gives CASSVRGGRQTQYF.

The V gene is TRBV7-9, the J gene TRBJ2-4, with D maybe TRBD1 (7 bases). The CDR3 is 17 amino acids. The germline gives CDR1 SEHNR, CDR2 FQNEAQ (reference sequence). Between the trimmed V and J ends, which lost 4 bases and 0 bases, there was a span of 16 bases. The CDR3 nucleotides are TGTGCCAGCAGCTCAGACCGCGGGACAGTAGCCAAAAACATTCAGTACTTC. Amino acid sequence: CASSSDRGTVAKNIQYF.

This clonotype occurred many times. The chain couples TRBV12-3 or TRBV12-4 to TRBJ1-5; possible D gene TRBD1, 6 bases. Between the trimmed V and J ends, which lost 3 bases and 5 bases, there was a span of 14 bases. This CDR3 region has 15 residues. CDR3 nucleotides: TGTGCCAGCAGTTTCGACTACAAGGGGGATCAGCCCCAGCATTTT. This encodes CASSFDYKGDQPQHF.

This clonotype was counted at least ten times. The chain employs TRBV6-1 and TRBJ2-7; 12 bases fit TRBD1. Germline CDR1 and CDR2: MNHNS and SASEGT. The CDR3 is 15 amino acids. Unmatched junction bases numbered 3, after V lost 4 bases and J lost 2 bases. The CDR3 sequence is CASSAGTGGPYEQYF. Written as DNA, the CDR3 is TGTGCCAGCAGTGCCGGGACAGGGGGCCCCTACGAGCAGTACTTC.

This clonotype was seen repeatedly, ten times or more. This may arise from a read error, as a much more abundant clone is one base away. CDR3 nucleotides: TGTGCCAACACCGAAAGCAGGGTAGGATATCATGGCTACACCTTC. The encoded protein is CANTESRVGYHGYTF. V is TRBV2 and J is TRBJ1-2; a possible D gene is TRBD1 (5 bases). The germline gives CDR1 SNHLY, CDR2 FYNNEI. This CDR3 has 15 residues. V dropped 10 bases and J dropped 6 bases, with 24 bases sitting between them.

This clonotype was recorded once. The chain carries TRBV20-1 and TRBJ1-5, with a weak D call TRBD1 (6 bases). V gave up 6 bases and J gave up 1 base, with 19 bases separating them. Germline CDR1 reads DFQATT; CDR2 reads SNEGSKA (reference sequence). This CDR3 has 16 amino acids. CDR3 nucleotide sequence: TGCAGTGCAAGTGGAGGGGGGGCGCGCAGCAATCAGCCCCAGCATTTT. Translating gives CSASGGGARSNQPQHF.

This clonotype was seen many times. The chain couples TRBV20-1 to TRBJ2-7; no clear D. The germline V and J ends were trimmed by 5 bases and 5 bases, with 16 bases remaining between them. CDR1 DFQATT and CDR2 SNEGSKA come from the germline V gene (reference sequence). This CDR3 comprises 13 residues. The CDR3 region is CSADMTGFDEQYF. The CDR3, as DNA: TGCAGTGCTGACATGACCGGGTTCGACGAGCAGTACTTC.

V is TRBV20-1 and J is TRBJ2-7, with D possibly being TRBD2 (6 bases). V lost 3 bases, J lost 3 bases, and 9 bases lay in between. Germline CDR1 DFQATT, CDR2 SNEGSKA (reference sequence). This CDR3 is 12 amino acids long. CDR3 protein: CSASRGSYEQYF. CDR3 sequence (DNA): TGCAGTGCTAGTCGGGGGAGCTACGAGCAGTACTTC.

This clonotype appeared many times. The chain employs TRBV29-1 and TRBJ2-7; D gene unclear. This CDR3 comprises 11 residues. Trimming pared 1 base from V and 9 bases from J, leaving 10 bases between. Germline V gene data show CDR1 as SQVTM and CDR2 as ANQGSEA. This CDR3 reads CSVEAGLGQYF. CDR3 nucleotide sequence: TGCAGCGTTGAAGCGGGTCTGGGGCAGTACTTC.

This clonotype was seen at least ten times. A much larger clone differs from this one at a single base, so this may be a read error. The chain combines TRBV18 with TRBJ1-2; TRBD1 agrees at 7 bases. The germline V gene encodes CDR1 KGHSH and CDR2 LQKENI. The CDR3 extends over 14 amino acids. The CDR3 DNA reads TGTACCAGCTCGTCCGGGACAGACTTATATGGCTACACCTTC. This gives the protein CTSSSGTDLYGYTF.